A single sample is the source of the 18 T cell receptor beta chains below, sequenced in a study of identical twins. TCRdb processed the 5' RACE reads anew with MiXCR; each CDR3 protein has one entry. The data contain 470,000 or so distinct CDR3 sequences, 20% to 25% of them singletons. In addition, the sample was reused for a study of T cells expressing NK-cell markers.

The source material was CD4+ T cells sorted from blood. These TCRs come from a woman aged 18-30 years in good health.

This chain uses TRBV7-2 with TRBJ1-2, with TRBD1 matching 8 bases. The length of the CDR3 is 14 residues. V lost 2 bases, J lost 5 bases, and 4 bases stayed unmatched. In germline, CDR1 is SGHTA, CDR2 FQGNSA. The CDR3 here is CASSLRGTGYGYTF. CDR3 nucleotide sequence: TGTGCCAGCAGCTTAAGAGGGACAGGTTATGGCTACACCTTC. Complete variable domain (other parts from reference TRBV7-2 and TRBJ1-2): GAGVSQSPSNKVTEKGKDVELRCDPISGHTALYWYRQSLGQGLEFLIYFQGNSAPDKSGLPSDRFSAERTGGSVSTLTIQRTQQEDSAVYLCASSLRGTGYGYTFGSGTRLTVV.

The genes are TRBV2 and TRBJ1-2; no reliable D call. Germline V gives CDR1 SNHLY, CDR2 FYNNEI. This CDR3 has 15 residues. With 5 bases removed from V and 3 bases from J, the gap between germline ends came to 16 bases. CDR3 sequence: CASSPRRGRDYGYTF. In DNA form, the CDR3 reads TGTGCCAGCAGTCCCCGGCGGGGTCGGGACTATGGCTACACCTTC.

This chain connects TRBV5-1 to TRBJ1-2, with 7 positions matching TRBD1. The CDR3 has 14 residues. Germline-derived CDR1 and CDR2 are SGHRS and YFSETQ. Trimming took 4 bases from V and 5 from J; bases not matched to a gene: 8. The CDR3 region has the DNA TGCGCCAGCAGCCCGTCAACAGGGGCATATGGCTACACCTTC. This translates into CASSPSTGAYGYTF.

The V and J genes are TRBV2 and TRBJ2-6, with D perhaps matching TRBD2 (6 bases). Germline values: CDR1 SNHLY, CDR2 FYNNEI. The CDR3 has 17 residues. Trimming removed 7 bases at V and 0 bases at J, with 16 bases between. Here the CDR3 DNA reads TGTGCCAGCACCCCGGGACTTTCCTCCTCTGGGGCCAACGTCCTGACTTTC. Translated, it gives CASTPGLSSSGANVLTF. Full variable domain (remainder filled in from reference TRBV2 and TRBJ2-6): EPEVTQTPSHQVTQMGQEVILRCVPISNHLYFYWYRQILGQKVEFLVSFYNNEISEKSEIFDDQFSVERPDGSNFTLKIRSTKLEDSAMYFCASTPGLSSSGANVLTFGAGSRLTVL.

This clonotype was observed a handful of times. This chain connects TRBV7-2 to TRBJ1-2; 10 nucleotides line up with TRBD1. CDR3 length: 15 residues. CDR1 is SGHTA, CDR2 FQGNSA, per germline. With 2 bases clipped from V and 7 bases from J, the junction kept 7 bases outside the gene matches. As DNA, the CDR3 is TGTGCCAGCAGCTTATCCTTGACAGGGGGCGGTGGCTACACCTTC. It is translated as CASSLSLTGGGGYTF.

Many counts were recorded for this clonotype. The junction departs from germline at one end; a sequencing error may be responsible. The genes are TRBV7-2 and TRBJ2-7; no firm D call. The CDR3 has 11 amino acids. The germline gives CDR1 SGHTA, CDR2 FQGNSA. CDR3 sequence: CASSLAVEQYF. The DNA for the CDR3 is TGCGCCAGCAGCTTGGCGGTTGAGCAGTACTTC.

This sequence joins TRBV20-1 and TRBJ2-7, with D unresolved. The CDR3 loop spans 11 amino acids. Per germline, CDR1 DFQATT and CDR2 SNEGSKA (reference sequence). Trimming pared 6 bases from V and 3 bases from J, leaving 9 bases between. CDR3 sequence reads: CSASRVYEQYF. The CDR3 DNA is TGCAGTGCCTCCCGAGTCTACGAGCAGTACTTC.

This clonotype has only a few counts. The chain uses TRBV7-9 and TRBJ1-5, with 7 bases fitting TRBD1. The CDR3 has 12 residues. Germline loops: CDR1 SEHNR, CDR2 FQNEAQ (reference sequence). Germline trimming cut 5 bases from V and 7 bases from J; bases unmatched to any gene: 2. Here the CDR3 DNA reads TGTGCCAGCAGCGGGGGACAGCAGCCCCAGCATTTT. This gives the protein CASSGGQQPQHF.

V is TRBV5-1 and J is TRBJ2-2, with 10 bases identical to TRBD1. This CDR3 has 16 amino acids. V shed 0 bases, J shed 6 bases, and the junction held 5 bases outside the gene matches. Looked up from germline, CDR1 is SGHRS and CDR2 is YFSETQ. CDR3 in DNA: TGCGCCAGCAGCTTGGACTCTGGACAGGGGGCCGGGGAGCTGTTTTTT. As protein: CASSLDSGQGAGELFF.

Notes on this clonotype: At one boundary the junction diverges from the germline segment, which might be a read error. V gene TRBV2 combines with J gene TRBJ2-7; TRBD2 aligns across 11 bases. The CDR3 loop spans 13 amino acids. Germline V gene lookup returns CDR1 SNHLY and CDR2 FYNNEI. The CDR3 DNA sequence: TGTGCCAGCAGTGAAACACTAGCGGGGGCGAAGGGCTTC. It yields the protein CASSETLAGAKGF.

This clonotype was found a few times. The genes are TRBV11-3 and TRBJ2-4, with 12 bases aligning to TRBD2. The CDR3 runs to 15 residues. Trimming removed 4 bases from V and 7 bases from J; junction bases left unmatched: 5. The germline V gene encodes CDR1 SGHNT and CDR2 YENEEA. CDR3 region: CASSSSGGAGNIQYF. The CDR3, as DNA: TGTGCCAGCAGCTCTAGCGGGGGGGCCGGGAACATTCAGTACTTC. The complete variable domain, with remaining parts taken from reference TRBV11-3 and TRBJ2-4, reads EAGVVQSPRYKIIEKKQPVAFWCNPISGHNTLYWYLQNLGQGPELLIRYENEEAVDDSQLPKDRFSAERLKGVDSTLKIQPAELGDSAVYLCASSSSGGAGNIQYFGAGTRLSVL.

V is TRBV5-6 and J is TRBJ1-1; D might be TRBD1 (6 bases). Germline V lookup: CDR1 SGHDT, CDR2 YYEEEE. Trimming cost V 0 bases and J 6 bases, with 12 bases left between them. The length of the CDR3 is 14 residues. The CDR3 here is CASSLVGAGAEAFF. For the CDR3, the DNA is TGTGCCAGCAGCTTGGTGGGGGCAGGGGCTGAAGCTTTCTTT.

CDR3 protein: CASSLEVGVQYF. The CDR3 DNA sequence: TGTGCCAGCAGCTTAGAGGTGGGGGTGCAGTACTTC. The genes are TRBV7-2 and TRBJ2-7; D possibly uses TRBD1 or TRBD2 (5 bases each). Germline V gene sequence: CDR1 SGHTA, CDR2 FQGNSA. The CDR3 contains 12 residues. V lost 1 base, J lost 9 bases, and 10 bases lay in between.

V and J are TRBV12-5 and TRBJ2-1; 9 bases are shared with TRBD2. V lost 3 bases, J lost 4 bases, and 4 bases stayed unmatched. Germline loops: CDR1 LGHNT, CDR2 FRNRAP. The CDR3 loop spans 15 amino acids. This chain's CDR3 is CASGFGLASYNEQFF. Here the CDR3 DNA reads TGTGCTAGTGGTTTTGGACTAGCGAGTTACAATGAGCAGTTCTTC.

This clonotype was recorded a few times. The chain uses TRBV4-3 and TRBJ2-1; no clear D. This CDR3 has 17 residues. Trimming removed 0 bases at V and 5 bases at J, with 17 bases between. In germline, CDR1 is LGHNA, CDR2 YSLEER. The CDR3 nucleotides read TGCGCCAGCAGCCAAGATTCGTACTTCGCAGAGGACAATGAGCAGTTCTTC. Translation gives CASSQDSYFAEDNEQFF.

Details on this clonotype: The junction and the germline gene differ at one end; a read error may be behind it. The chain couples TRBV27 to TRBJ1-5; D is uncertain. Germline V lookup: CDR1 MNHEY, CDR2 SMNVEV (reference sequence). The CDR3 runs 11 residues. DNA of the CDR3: TGTGCCAGCGGTTTAAGAAATTCCCAGCATTTT. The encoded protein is CASGLRNSQHF.

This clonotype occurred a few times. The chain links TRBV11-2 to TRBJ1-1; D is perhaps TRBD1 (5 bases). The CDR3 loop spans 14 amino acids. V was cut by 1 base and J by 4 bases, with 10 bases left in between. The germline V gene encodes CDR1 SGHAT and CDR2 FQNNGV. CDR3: CASSLAGMGTEAFF. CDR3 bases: TGTGCCAGCAGCTTAGCAGGGATGGGCACTGAAGCTTTCTTT.

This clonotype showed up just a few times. The CDR3 nucleotides are TGCGCCAGCAGCCTAGTACCTAGCGGGAGGGCCCTCGGCGGGGAGCTGTTTTTT. Amino acid sequence: CASSLVPSGRALGGELFF. The V and J genes are TRBV5-1 and TRBJ2-2; 12 nucleotides agree with TRBD2. The germline CDR1 and CDR2 sequences are SGHRS and YFSETQ. CDR3 size: 18 residues. The junction had 14 bases not matched to a gene; V was cut back by 4 bases and J by 7 bases.